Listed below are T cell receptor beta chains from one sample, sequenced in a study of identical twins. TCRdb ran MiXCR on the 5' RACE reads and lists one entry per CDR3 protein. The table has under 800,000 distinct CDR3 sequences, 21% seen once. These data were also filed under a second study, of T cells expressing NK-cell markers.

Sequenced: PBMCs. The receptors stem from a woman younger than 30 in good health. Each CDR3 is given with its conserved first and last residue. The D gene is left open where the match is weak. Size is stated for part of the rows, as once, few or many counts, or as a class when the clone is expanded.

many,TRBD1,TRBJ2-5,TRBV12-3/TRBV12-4,CASSFPGQQETQYF,TGTGCCAGCAGTTTCCCGGGACAGCAAGAGACCCAGTACTTC
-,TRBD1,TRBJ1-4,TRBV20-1,CSASRDRGTTNEKLFF,TGCAGTGCTTCCAGGGACAGGGGAACAACTAATGAAAAACTGTTTTTT
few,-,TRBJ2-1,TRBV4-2,CASSQEGVSEQFF,TGTGCCAGCAGCCAAGAGGGGGTTAGTGAGCAGTTCTTC
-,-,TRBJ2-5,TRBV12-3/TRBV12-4,CASSLGGDRETQYF,TGTGCCAGCAGTTTAGGGGGTGATCGGGAGACCCAGTACTTC
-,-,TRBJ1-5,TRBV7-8,CASSPRRLLSNQPQHF,TGTGCCAGCAGCCCGAGAAGACTCCTGAGCAATCAGCCCCAGCATTTT
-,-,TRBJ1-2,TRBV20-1,CSAIKQVLGGYTF,TGCAGTGCCATTAAACAGGTCCTGGGCGGCTACACCTTC
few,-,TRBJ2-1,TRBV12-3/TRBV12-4,CASSFSAGPYNEQFF,TGTGCCAGCAGTTTCTCTGCCGGTCCCTACAATGAGCAGTTCTTC
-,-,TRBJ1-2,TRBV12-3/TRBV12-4,CASGPPSGYTF,TGTGCCAGCGGGCCCCCGAGTGGCTACACCTTC
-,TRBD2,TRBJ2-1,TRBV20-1,CSARTSGTHNEQFF,TGCAGTGCTCGTACTAGCGGAACCCACAATGAGCAGTTCTTC
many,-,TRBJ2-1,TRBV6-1,CASSLTGASSYNEQFF,TGTGCCAGCAGCCTGACGGGTGCCAGCTCCTACAATGAGCAGTTCTTC
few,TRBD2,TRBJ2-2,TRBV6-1,CASSPTGLAGNTGELFF,TGTGCCAGCAGTCCAACTGGACTAGCGGGGAACACCGGGGAGCTGTTTTTT
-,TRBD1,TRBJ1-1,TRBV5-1,CASSFSGGNTEAFF,TGCGCCAGCAGCTTCTCAGGGGGTAACACTGAAGCTTTCTTT
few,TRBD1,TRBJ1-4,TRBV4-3,CASSHRQGAANEKLFF,TGCGCCAGCAGCCATCGACAGGGCGCAGCTAATGAAAAACTGTTTTTT
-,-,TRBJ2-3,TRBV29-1,CSVGAGPGTDTQYF,TGCAGCGTTGGCGCTGGACCTGGCACAGATACGCAGTATTTT
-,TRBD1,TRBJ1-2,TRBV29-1,CSVGGQPNGYTF,TGCAGCGTTGGGGGACAGCCAAACGGCTACACCTTC